This TCR beta chain was recorded in a study of brain metastases from non-small cell lung cancer. In this sample, this clone turned up once. Clones were read by immunoSEQ multiplex PCR, and TCRdb kept only the in-frame ones, dropping some. This sample yields around 1,400 clones, of which 70% to 85% are seen a single time; around 15% belongs to the top ten. The CDR3 spans 14 residues. The V gene lost 5 bases and the J gene lost 1 base, with 11 bases spanning the gap. Per germline, CDR1 LNHDA and CDR2 SQIVND (reference sequence). This sequence joins TRBV19 and TRBJ1-1; D is unresolved. This receptor was obtained from a donor aged 40 or over with non-small cell lung cancer. Sequenced material: tissue from a brain metastasis. CDR3 sequence: CASSPEGWNTEAFF. CDR3 in DNA: TGTGCCAGTAGTCCCGAAGGCTGGAACACTGAAGCTTTCTTT. Based on the CDR3 plus reference TRBV19 and TRBJ1-1, the full variable domain is DGGITQSPKYLFRKEGQNVTLSCEQNLNHDAMYWYRQDPGQGLRLIYYSQIVNDFQKGDIAEGYSVSREKKESFPLTVTSAQKNPTAFYLCASSPEGWNTEAFFGQGTRLTVV.